The clone carrying this TCR beta chain was observed once. Blood DNA came from all available leukocytes, not a fixed cell number. This sample is drawn from a study of human thymus T cells. The CDR3 runs 16 residues. The V segment lost 0 bases and the J segment 1 base; nucleotides outside the gene matches: 4. CDR1 is MGHRA, CDR2 YSYEKL, per germline. This table comes from immunoSEQ multiplex PCR, and its TCRdb copy is limited to in-frame clones, with some not included. Of tens of thousands of clones in the sample, nearly 95% were seen once. Sequenced material: blood. The chain uses TRBV4-1 and TRBJ2-7; 9 bases are shared with TRBD1. The TCR was taken from a boy in the first two years of life with a congenital heart defect but otherwise immunologically healthy. CDR3 region: CASSQEGTGSSYEQYF. The CDR3 bases are TGCGCCAGCAGCCAAGAGGGGACAGGGAGTTCCTACGAGCAGTACTTC.